These 21 T cell receptor beta chains originate from one sample sequenced in a study of blood T cell repertoires in COVID-19. Method: immunoSEQ multiplex PCR; TCRdb's copy keeps in-frame clones and lacks some. This table holds some 300,000 clones, about 91% found once. Specimen: PBMCs or T cells enriched from blood (not recorded which). These receptors all stem from a woman aged 40 to 50 who had recovered from COVID-19.

The gene calls are TRBV12-5 and TRBJ2-1, with D possibly matching TRBD2 (5 bases). The CDR3 loop spans 15 amino acids. V was pared by 2 bases and J by 5 bases, with 13 bases between. From germline, CDR1 is LGHNT and CDR2 FRNRAP. The CDR3 coding sequence is TGTGCTAGTGGTTTGCTGGGCGGGCGAGACAATGAGCAGTTCTTC. Its protein product is CASGLLGGRDNEQFF.

The rearrangement links TRBV5-1 to TRBJ2-1; 7 bases are shared with TRBD2. Per germline, CDR1 SGHRS and CDR2 YFSETQ. V trimming: 0 bases; J trimming: 10 bases; junction bases outside the gene matches: 10. This CDR3 has 15 amino acids. The DNA of the CDR3 is TGCGCCAGCAGCTTGGTCCTAGCGGATGGAAGCGAGCAGTTCTTC. Translated, it gives CASSLVLADGSEQFF. Filled out from reference TRBV5-1 and TRBJ2-1, the complete variable domain reads KAGVTQTPRYLIKTRGQQVTLSCSPISGHRSVSWYQQTPGQGLQFLFEYFSETQRNKGNFPGRFSGRQFSNSRSEMNVSTLELGDSALYLCASSLVLADGSEQFFGPGTRLTVL.

About this clone itself: Compared with germline, one end of the junction differs, possibly owing to a read error. V and J are TRBV7-7 and TRBJ2-5; 7 nucleotides align to TRBD2. There are 15 residues in the CDR3. Germline V CDR1 and CDR2: SSHAT, FNYEAQ (reference sequence). CDR3 DNA sequence: TGTGCTAGCAGCTTGGGAGGGCTAGCGGAAGAGACCCAGTACTTC. Encoded protein: CASSLGGLAEETQYF.

The V and J genes are TRBV5-6 and TRBJ2-7; 9 positions agree with TRBD2. V trimming: 4 bases; J trimming: 4 bases; junction bases outside the gene matches: 9. CDR1 is SGHDT and CDR2 is YYEEEE in the germline V gene. This CDR3 region has 15 residues. CDR3 coding DNA: TGTGCCAGCAGCGTTCGACTAGCGGTTGTGTACGAGCAGTACTTC. It translates to CASSVRLAVVYEQYF.

The chain couples TRBV10-2 to TRBJ2-6; weak D call: TRBD1 (5 bases). V was trimmed by 2 bases and J by 4 bases, leaving 12 bases between them. This CDR3 region has 16 residues. Germline-derived CDR1 and CDR2 are WSHSY and SAAADI. This CDR3 is CASSETGASGANVLTF. In DNA, the CDR3 is TGCGCCAGCAGTGAGACAGGAGCGTCAGGGGCCAACGTCCTGACTTTC.

J is TRBJ1-1 and V is TRBV19; 8 nucleotides agree with TRBD1. The CDR3 sequence is 14 residues long. CDR1 is LNHDA and CDR2 is SQIVND in the germline V gene (reference sequence). The junction had 3 bases not matched to a gene; V was cut back by 2 bases and J by 4 bases. For the CDR3, the DNA is TGTGCCAGTAGTATACAGGGGGCGATCACTGAAGCTTTCTTT. This encodes CASSIQGAITEAFF.

The gene calls are TRBV11-3 and TRBJ1-1, with a possible D match to TRBD1 (5 bases). V lost 1 base to trimming and J lost 6 bases, with 15 bases between them. The CDR3 is 15 residues long. Germline CDR1 is SGHNT and CDR2 is YENEEA. CDR3 DNA: TGTGCCAGCAGCTTAGCATTTCAGGGCGGGGCTGAAGCTTTCTTT. This codes for CASSLAFQGGAEAFF.

The V and J genes are TRBV3-1 (or the pseudogene TRBV3-2) and TRBJ1-3; 8 positions match TRBD1. There are 13 residues in the CDR3. Per the germline V gene, CDR1 is LGHDT and CDR2 is YNNKEL (reference sequence). Trimming took 1 base from V and 11 from J; bases not matched to a gene: 4. CDR3 in DNA: TGTGCCAGCAGCCAAGGGACAGGGACGTCCATATATTTT. Translated: CASSQGTGTSIYF.

The rearrangement links TRBV9 to TRBJ2-2; TRBD2 might be the D (7 bases). The CDR3 spans 17 residues. The germline CDR1 and CDR2 sequences are SGDLS and YYNGEE. With 4 bases removed from V and 0 bases from J, the gap between germline ends came to 16 bases. Written as DNA, the CDR3 is TGTGCCAGCAGCCCCACCCGGGGGGCTTCGAACACCGGGGAGCTGTTTTTT. This translates into CASSPTRGASNTGELFF.

The chain joins TRBV28 to TRBJ2-7, with 7 bases that match TRBD1. The trim removed 5 bases at V and 2 bases at J, leaving 9 bases unmatched. Germline CDR1 and CDR2: MDHEN and SYDVKM. This CDR3 region has 15 residues. The CDR3 DNA follows: TGTGCCAGCAGTCCTGCCGGGACAGTTACCTACGAGCAGTACTTC. Amino acids: CASSPAGTVTYEQYF.

This chain connects TRBV28 to TRBJ1-3; possibly TRBD1 for D (5 bases). The CDR3 is 14 residues long. The ends were cut back, 6 bases at V and 0 bases at J, with 9 bases in the middle. CDR1 and CDR2 from the germline V gene are MDHEN and SYDVKM. The CDR3 protein is CASRPDSSGNTIYF. DNA of the CDR3: TGTGCCAGCAGACCTGACAGCTCTGGAAACACCATATATTTT.

The CDR3 loop reads CSARSWDREGEKLFF. The CDR3 nucleotides are TGCAGCGCCCGATCTTGGGACAGGGAGGGTGAAAAACTGTTTTTT. The rearrangement joins TRBV29-1 to TRBJ1-4, with 9 nucleotides matching TRBD1. J lost 7 bases, V lost 7 bases, and 13 bases had no gene match. Germline lookup yields CDR1 SQVTM and CDR2 ANQGSEA. CDR3 size: 15 residues.

The chain links TRBV4-3 to TRBJ1-5; tentative D call: TRBD1 (5 bases). Trimming cost V 1 base and J 5 bases, with 9 bases left between them. The CDR3 is 14 residues long. Germline assignment: CDR1 LGHNA and CDR2 YSLEER. CDR3 nucleotide sequence: TGCGCCAGCAGCCAAGTGGGGGGGGATCAGCCCCAGCATTTT. This translates into CASSQVGGDQPQHF.

The V gene is TRBV6-6, the J gene TRBJ2-1, with 8 bases identical to TRBD2. Trimming at V came to 6 bases and at J to 2 bases, leaving 9 bases not matched to a gene. Germline values: CDR1 MNHNY, CDR2 SVGAGI (reference sequence). This CDR3 contains 16 residues. As DNA, the CDR3 is TGTGCCAGCAGCCACCGGCGGGAGGATCCCTACAATGAGCAGTTCTTC. It translates to CASSHRREDPYNEQFF.

This chain connects TRBV9 to TRBJ2-7, with 8 bases aligning to TRBD1. With 0 bases clipped from V and 3 bases from J, the junction kept 11 bases outside the gene matches. The CDR3 runs 17 residues. Germline CDR1 SGDLS, CDR2 YYNGEE. CDR3 DNA sequence: TGTGCCAGCAGCGTAGGCGGAGGGACAGGCGGTCACTACGAGCAGTACTTC. This encodes CASSVGGGTGGHYEQYF.

This chain connects TRBV23-1 to TRBJ1-2; D remains unclear. TRBV23-1 is designated an ORF whose function remains uncertain. This CDR3 has 11 amino acids. V lost 0 bases to trimming and J lost 8 bases, with 4 bases between them. The chain's CDR3 is CASSQSRGYTF. CDR3 sequence (DNA): TGCGCCAGCAGTCAATCGAGAGGCTACACCTTC.

In nucleotides, the CDR3 is TGTGCCAGCAGTTACTCTTTCAACGGGAGGAACCAAGAGACCCAGTACTTC. Residues: CASSYSFNGRNQETQYF. This chain uses TRBV6-2 or TRBV6-3 with TRBJ2-5, with TRBD2 matching 7 bases. V lost 0 bases, J lost 0 bases, and 7 bases stayed unmatched. The CDR3 length is 17 residues. Germline-derived CDR1 and CDR2 are MNHEY and SVGEGT.

The CDR3 region is CSAGGTEGYTF. The CDR3 nucleotides are TGCAGTGCCGGCGGGACAGAAGGCTACACCTTC. J is TRBJ1-2 and V is TRBV20-1, with 7 bases fitting TRBD1. The V gene's germline CDR1 is DFQATT and CDR2 SNEGSKA (reference sequence). This CDR3 is 11 amino acids long. V lost 6 bases to trimming and J lost 8 bases; unmatched junction nucleotides: 6.

The genes are TRBV3-1 (or the pseudogene TRBV3-2) and TRBJ1-2; D is perhaps TRBD1 (6 bases). The ends were cut back, 4 bases at V and 7 bases at J, with 22 bases in the middle. Germline CDR1 reads LGHDT; CDR2 reads YNNKEL (reference sequence). This CDR3 spans 16 amino acids. Here the CDR3 DNA reads TGTGCCAGCAGCCGAGCCGAGGGGGGGGTCGGTGGTGGCTACACCTTC. It yields the protein CASSRAEGGVGGGYTF.

The chain carries TRBV2 and TRBJ1-6; unclear D gene. The length of the CDR3 is 14 residues. Germline CDR1 is SNHLY and CDR2 is FYNNEI. Trimming stripped 3 bases from V and 3 bases from J, with 6 bases between. The CDR3 region has the DNA TGTGCCAGCAGTGAGCGCCACTATAATTCACCCCTCCACTTT. It translates to CASSERHYNSPLHF.

The chain uses TRBV5-4 and TRBJ2-1, with D perhaps TRBD1 (6 bases). The CDR3 totals 15 residues. Per germline, CDR1 SGHNT and CDR2 YYREEE (reference sequence). Trimming pared 0 bases from V and 4 bases from J, leaving 11 bases between. The CDR3 region is CASSLGAQGYNEQFF. CDR3 sequence (DNA): TGTGCCAGCAGCTTGGGAGCACAGGGTTACAATGAGCAGTTCTTC.